The rows below give T cell receptor beta chains drawn from one sample of a study of blood T cell repertoires in COVID-19. Clones were sequenced by immunoSEQ multiplex PCR, and TCRdb holds only the in-frame ones, with some missing. The repertoire holds about 59,000 clones, less than 90% seen once, with 5% to 6.5% in the top ten. Sequencing was carried out using peripheral blood. Receptors were obtained from a man at least 80 years old in a cohort sampled during active COVID-19. The CDR3 runs from the conserved cysteine through the conserved F or W. D genes are given only for firm matches. A row's size may be missing; if present it is once, few, many or a size class.

TRBJ2-2 TRBV5-6 NA TRBD2 CASSFLGGVTGELFF TGTGCCAGCAGCTTTCTGGGAGGGGTAACCGGGGAGCTGTTTTTT
TRBJ2-7 TRBV9 NA NA CASSQGGTYEQYF TGTGCCAGCAGCCAAGGCGGGACCTACGAGCAGTACTTC
TRBJ2-7 TRBV3-1/TRBV3-2 NA TRBD1 CASSQDRGYEQYF TGTGCCAGCAGCCAAGACAGGGGGTACGAGCAGTACTTC
TRBJ1-2 TRBV12-3/TRBV12-4 NA TRBD1 CASAGTDYGYTF TGTGCCAGCGCCGGGACAGACTATGGCTACACCTTC
TRBJ1-4 TRBV2 NA TRBD1 CASANRGAYEKLFF TGTGCCAGCGCCAACAGGGGCGCGTATGAAAAACTGTTTTTT
TRBJ2-1 TRBV9 NA TRBD2 CASTPSTSGPYNEQFF TGTGCCAGCACTCCGTCGACTAGCGGGCCCTACAATGAGCAGTTCTTC
TRBJ2-1 TRBV28 NA TRBD1 CASSSYTGVGYNEQFF TGTGCCAGCAGTTCCTATACAGGGGTTGGATACAATGAGCAGTTCTTC
TRBJ1-5 TRBV5-6 NA TRBD1 CASTTTGAKNQPQHF TGTGCCAGCACGACCACAGGGGCCAAAAATCAGCCCCAGCATTTT
TRBJ2-3 TRBV10-1 NA NA CASSEFGRGTPNRDTQYF TGCGCCAGCAGTGAGTTCGGACGGGGAACCCCCAACCGAGATACGCAGTATTTT
TRBJ1-1 TRBV6-1 NA NA CASSERGGTEAFF TGTGCCAGCAGTGAGCGGGGGGGCACTGAAGCTTTCTTT
TRBJ2-4 TRBV7-8 once NA CASSLEGFFDKNIQYF TGTGCCAGCAGCCTGGAGGGTTTTTTTGACAAAAACATTCAGTACTTC
TRBJ1-6 TRBV10-2 NA NA CASSERSSYNSPLHF TGCGCCAGCAGTGAGAGGAGCTCCTATAATTCACCCCTCCACTTT